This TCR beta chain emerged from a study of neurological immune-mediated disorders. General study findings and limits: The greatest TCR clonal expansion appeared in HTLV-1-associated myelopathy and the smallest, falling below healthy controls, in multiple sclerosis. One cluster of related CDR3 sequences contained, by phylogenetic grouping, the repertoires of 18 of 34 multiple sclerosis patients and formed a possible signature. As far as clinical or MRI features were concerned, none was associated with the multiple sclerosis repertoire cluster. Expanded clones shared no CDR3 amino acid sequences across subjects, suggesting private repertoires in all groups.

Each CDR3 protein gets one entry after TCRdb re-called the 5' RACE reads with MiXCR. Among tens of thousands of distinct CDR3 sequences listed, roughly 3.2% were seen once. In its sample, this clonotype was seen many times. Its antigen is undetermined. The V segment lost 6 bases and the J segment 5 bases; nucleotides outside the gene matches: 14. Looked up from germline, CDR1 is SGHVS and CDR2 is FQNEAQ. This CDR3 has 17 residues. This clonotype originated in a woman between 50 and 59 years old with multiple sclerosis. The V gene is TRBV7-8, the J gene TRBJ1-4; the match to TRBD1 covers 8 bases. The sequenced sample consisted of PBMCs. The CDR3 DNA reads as TGTGCCAGCAGTCATAACCGGGACAGGTCGTGGAATGAAAAACTGTTTTTT. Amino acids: CASSHNRDRSWNEKLFF.